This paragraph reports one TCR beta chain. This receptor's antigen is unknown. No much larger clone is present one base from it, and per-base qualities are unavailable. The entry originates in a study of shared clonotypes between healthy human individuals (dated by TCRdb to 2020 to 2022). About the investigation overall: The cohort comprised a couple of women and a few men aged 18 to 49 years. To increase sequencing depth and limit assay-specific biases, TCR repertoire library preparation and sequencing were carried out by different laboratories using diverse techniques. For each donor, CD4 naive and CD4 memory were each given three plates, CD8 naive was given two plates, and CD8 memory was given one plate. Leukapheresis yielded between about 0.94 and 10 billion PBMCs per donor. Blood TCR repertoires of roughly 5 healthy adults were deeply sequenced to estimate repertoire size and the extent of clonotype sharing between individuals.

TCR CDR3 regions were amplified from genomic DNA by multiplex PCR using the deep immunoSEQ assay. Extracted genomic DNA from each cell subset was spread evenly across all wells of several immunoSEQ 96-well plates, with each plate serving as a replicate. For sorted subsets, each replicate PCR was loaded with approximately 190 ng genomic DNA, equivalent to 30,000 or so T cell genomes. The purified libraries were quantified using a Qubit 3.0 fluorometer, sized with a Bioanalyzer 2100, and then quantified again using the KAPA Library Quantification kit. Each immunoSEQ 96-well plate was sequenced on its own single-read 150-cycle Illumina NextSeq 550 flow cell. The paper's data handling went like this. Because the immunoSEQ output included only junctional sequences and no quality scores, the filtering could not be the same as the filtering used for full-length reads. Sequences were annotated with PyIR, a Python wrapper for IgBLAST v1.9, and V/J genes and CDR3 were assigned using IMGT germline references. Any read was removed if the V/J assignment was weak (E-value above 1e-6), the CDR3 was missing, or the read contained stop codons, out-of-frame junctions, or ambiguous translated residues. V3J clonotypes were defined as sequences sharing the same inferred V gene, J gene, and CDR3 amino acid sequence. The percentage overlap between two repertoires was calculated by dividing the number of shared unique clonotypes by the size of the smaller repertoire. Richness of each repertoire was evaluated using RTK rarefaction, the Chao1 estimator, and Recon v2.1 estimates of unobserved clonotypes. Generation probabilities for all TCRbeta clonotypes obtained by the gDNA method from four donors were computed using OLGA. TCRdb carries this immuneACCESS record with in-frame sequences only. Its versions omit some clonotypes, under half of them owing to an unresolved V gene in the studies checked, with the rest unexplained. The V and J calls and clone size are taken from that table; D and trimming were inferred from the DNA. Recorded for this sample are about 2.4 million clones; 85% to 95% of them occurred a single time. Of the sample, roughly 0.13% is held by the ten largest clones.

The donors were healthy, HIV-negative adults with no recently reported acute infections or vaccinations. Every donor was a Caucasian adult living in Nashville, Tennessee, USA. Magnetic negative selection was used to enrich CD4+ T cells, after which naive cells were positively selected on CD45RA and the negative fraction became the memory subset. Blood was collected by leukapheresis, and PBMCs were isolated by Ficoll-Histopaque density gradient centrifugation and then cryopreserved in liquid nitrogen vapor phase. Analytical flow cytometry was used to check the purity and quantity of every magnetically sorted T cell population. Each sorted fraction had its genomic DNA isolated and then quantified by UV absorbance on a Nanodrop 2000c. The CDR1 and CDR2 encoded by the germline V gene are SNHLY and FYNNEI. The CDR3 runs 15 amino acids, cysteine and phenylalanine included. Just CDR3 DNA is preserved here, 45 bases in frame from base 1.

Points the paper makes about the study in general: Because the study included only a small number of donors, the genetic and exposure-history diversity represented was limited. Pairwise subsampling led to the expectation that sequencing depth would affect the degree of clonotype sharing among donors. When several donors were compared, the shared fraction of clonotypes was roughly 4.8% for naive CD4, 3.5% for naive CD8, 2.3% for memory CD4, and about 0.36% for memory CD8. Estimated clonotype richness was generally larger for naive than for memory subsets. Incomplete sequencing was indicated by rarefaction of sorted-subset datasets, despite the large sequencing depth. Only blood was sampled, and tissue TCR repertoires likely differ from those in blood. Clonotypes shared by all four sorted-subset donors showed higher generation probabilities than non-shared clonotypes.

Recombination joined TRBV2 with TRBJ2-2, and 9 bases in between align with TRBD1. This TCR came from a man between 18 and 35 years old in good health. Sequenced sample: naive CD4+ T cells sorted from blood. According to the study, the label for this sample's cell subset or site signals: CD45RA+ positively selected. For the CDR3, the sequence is CAGRKTGTGTGELFF. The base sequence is TGTGCGGGCAGGAAAACCGGGACAGGGACCGGGGAGCTGTTTTTT.